This entry describes one TCR beta chain. The antigen this receptor binds is unknown. Base quality data are lacking; no much larger clone is found one base away. The TCR beta CDR3 regions were amplified from RNA transcripts. The TCR CDR3 was subjected to a first round of RT-PCR using the HTBI primer set and the Qiagen OneStep RT-PCR kit. A second multiplex PCR round built the libraries, followed by size selection and purification. Libraries were sequenced paired-end with 100 bp reads on an Illumina HiSeq2000. Regarding the original processing steps: SOAPnuke was used to process the raw data, removing reads that contained adapters or uncalled bases, had a mean Phred below 15, or lacked an exact match to the constant primer or identifier. COPE v1.2.5 was used to merge high-quality paired reads, and clonotypes were defined as unique nucleotide sequences. MiTCR v1.1 was used to align the clonotypes against IMGT TRBV, TRBD and TRBJ reference segments. The analysis was restricted to V-J combinations with a frequency above 0.0001, which together covered roughly 99% of the repertoires. A TCS score was defined as the ratio of F50 (clonal expansion) to E x V (chaos), with BLOSUM62-based TCRdist applied between CDR3 peptides within each V-J. Welch's t-statistics and random forest reduced 500 to 650 V-J features to about 13, which were used in a naive Bayes classifier (R e1071). TCRdb reworked the public reads: Q25 trimming with fastp, MiXCR clone assembly, productive beta chains retained. Every entry covers one CDR3 protein and lists the most common genes and DNA from its rows. The V and J calls here are based on TCRdb, not the publication. The sample table shows a few hundred thousand distinct CDR3 sequences, and under 25% are seen once. Approximately 26% of the sample is held by the ten biggest clonotypes.

These data are taken from a study of T cells in Graves' hyperthyroidism and ophthalmopathy (dated by TCRdb to about 2019). For the wider study: Peripheral blood samples were taken at the time of initial diagnosis, prior to any treatment. Thyroid tissue and blood T-cell repertoires from six or seven Graves' hyperthyroidism patients were also compared in the study. Prospective prediction of ophthalmopathy was tested in an independent validation cohort of 18 to 20 hyperthyroidism patients and some 17 patients who later progressed to ophthalmopathy. For training and testing, the 100 or so patients in the discovery cohort were randomly divided in a 7:3 ratio. After blood sampling, hyperthyroidism patients were treated with methimazole at a starting dose of 30 mg daily, and ophthalmopathy patients were treated with high-dose intravenous methylprednisolone. The paper reports TCR Vbeta CDR3 sequencing of 140 or so peripheral blood samples: under 45 ophthalmopathy, 70 to 85 hyperthyroidism and some 17 progressor patients. A discovery cohort of around 98 patients, roughly 45 with Graves' ophthalmopathy and over 55 with stable Graves' hyperthyroidism, was used to find distinguishing TCR V-J signatures.

What the authors observed across the whole study: In validation, the model predicted progression to ophthalmopathy a median of roughly 6.5 months before onset, with over 55% sensitivity and just under 75% specificity. Most expanded thyroid clonotypes (frequency above 0.001) were also detected in blood, a finding suggesting that blood repertoires may reflect thyroid immune responses. In cross-validation, a model built on a 13 V-J signature told ophthalmopathy apart from stable hyperthyroidism with 87.88% sensitivity and about 81% specificity, and in testing the same model reached 80%/75%. Sample size was not statistically predetermined, and blinding of investigators to group allocation was not performed.

Stable Graves' hyperthyroidism was defined as the absence of progression to ophthalmopathy over 18 months of follow-up. Hyperthyroidism patients were newly diagnosed, with disease duration under 2 months, and aged 18 to 65 years. Any patient with an uncontrolled infection, another autoimmune disease, pregnancy or lactation was excluded. Diagnoses were based on clinical symptoms, serum thyroxine and TRAb, thyroid ultrasound and orbital computed tomography. PBMCs were isolated from 7.5 to 10 ml of fresh peripheral blood by Ficoll-Paque density gradient centrifugation. Trizol reagent was used to extract total RNA, and RNA quality was then checked on an Agilent 2100 Bioanalyzer. This receptor was identified in a man between 18 and 35 years old with Graves' hyperthyroidism. What was sequenced was blood.

The CDR3 amino acid sequence is: CASSFTRGSEAFF. The DNA reads TGTGCCAGCAGTTTTACCCGGGGATCTGAAGCTTTCTTT. The chain employs TRBV12-3 or TRBV12-4 and TRBJ1-1; the D gene remains uncertain. The junction carries 11 bases between V and J, which are trimmed by 3 bases and 6 bases respectively. The CDR3 starts with the cysteine, ends with the phenylalanine, and has 13 residues. The CDR3 DNA has 39 bases and is translated from base 1.